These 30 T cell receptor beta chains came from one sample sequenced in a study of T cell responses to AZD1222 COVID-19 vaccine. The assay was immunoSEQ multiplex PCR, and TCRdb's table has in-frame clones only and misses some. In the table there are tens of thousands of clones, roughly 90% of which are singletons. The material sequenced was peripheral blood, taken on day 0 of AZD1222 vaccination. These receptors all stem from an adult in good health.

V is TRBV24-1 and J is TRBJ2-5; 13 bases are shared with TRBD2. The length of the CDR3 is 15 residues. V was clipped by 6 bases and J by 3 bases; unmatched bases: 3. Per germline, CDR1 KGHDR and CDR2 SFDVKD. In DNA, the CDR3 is TGTGCCACCAGTAAAGGGACTAGCGGGGAAGAGACCCAGTACTTC. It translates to CATSKGTSGEETQYF.

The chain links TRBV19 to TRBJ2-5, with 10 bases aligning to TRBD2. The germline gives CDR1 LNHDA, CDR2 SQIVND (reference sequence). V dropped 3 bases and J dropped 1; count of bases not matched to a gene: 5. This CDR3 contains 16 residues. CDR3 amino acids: CASSIQRGGFQETQYF. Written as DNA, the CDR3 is TGTGCCAGTAGTATCCAGCGGGGGGGCTTCCAAGAGACCCAGTACTTC.

The CDR3 sequence is CSASGTEAFF. The CDR3 nucleotides read TGCAGTGCTAGCGGCACTGAAGCTTTCTTT. This chain uses TRBV20-1 with TRBJ1-1; D not certain. The germline V gene encodes CDR1 DFQATT and CDR2 SNEGSKA (reference sequence). This CDR3 comprises 10 residues. The V gene lost 3 bases and the J gene lost 4 bases, with 3 bases spanning the gap.

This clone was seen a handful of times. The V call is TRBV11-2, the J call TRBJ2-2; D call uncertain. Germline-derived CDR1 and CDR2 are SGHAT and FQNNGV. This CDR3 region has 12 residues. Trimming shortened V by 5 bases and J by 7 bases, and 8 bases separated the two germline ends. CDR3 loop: CASSEPVGELFF. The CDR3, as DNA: TGTGCCAGCAGCGAACCGGTCGGGGAGCTGTTTTTT.

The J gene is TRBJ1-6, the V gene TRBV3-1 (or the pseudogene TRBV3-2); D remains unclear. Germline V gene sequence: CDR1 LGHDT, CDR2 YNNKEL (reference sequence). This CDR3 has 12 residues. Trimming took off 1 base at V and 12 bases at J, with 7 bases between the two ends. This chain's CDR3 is CASSQAWGPLHF. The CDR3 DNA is TGTGCCAGCAGCCAAGCTTGGGGACCCCTCCACTTT.

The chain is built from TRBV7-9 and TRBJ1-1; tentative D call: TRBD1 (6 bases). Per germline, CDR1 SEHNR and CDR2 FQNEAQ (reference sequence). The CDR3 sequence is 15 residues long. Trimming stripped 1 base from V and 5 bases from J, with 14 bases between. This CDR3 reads CASSLEGGHRTEAFF. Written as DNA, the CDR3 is TGTGCCAGCAGCTTAGAGGGGGGACACCGAACTGAAGCTTTCTTT.

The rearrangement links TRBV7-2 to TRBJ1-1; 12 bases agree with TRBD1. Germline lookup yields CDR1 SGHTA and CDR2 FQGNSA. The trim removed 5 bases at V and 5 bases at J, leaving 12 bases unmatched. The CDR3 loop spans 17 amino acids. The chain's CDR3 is CASSPGYGTGGATEAFF. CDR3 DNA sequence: TGTGCCAGCAGCCCTGGTTACGGGACAGGGGGCGCGACTGAAGCTTTCTTT.

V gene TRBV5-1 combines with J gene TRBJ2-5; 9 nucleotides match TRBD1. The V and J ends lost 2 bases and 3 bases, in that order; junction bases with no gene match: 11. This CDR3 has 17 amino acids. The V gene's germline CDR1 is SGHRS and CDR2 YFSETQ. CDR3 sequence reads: CASSFNRGRGSKETQYF. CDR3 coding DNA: TGCGCCAGCAGCTTCAACAGGGGGCGCGGGTCGAAAGAGACCCAGTACTTC.

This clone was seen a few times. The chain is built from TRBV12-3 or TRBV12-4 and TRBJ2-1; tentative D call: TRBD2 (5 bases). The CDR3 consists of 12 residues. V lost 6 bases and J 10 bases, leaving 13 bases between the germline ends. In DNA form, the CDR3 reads TGTGCCAGCAGCCTGTTAGCGTCCGAGCAGTTCTTC. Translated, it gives CASSLLASEQFF.

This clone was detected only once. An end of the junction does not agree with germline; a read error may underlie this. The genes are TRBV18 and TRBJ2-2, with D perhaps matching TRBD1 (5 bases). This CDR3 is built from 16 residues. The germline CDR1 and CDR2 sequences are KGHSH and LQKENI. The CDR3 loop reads CASSPQDPANTGELFF. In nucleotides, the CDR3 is TGTGCCAGCTCGCCACAGGATCCCGCGAACACCGGGGAGCTGTTTTTT. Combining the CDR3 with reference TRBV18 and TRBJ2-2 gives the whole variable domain NAGVMQNPRHLVRRRGQEARLRCSPMKGHSHVYWYRQLPEEGLKFMVYLQKENIIDESGMPKERFSAEFPKEGPSILRIQQVVRGDSAAYFCASSPQDPANTGELFFGEGSRLTVL.

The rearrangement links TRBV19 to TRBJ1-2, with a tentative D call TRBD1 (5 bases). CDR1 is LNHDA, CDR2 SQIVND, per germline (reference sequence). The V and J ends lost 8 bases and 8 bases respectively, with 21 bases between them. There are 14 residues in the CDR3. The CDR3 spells CASRRDGAVRGYTF. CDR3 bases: TGTGCCAGTCGTAGGGACGGAGCAGTAAGGGGCTACACCTTC.

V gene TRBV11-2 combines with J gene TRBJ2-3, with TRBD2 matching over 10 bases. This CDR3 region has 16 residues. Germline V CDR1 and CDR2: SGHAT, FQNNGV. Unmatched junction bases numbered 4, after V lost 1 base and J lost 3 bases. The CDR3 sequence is CASSLGAGGPTDTQYF. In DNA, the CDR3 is TGTGCCAGCAGCTTAGGAGCGGGGGGGCCAACAGATACGCAGTATTTT. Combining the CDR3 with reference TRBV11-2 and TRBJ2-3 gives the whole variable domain EAGVAQSPRYKIIEKRQSVAFWCNPISGHATLYWYQQILGQGPKLLIQFQNNGVVDDSQLPKDRFSAERLKGVDSTLKIQPAKLEDSAVYLCASSLGAGGPTDTQYFGPGTRLTVL.

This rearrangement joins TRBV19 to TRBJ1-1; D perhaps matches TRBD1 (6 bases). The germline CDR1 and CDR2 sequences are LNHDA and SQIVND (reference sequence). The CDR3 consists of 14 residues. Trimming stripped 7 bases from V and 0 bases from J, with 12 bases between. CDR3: CASTHPGVNTEAFF. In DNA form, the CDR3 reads TGTGCCAGTACCCACCCAGGGGTGAACACTGAAGCTTTCTTT.

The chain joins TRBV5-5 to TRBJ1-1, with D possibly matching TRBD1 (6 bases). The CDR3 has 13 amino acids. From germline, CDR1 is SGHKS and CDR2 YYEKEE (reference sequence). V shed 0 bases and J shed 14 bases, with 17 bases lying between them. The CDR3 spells CASSLGVQGITFF. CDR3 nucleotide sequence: TGTGCCAGCAGCTTGGGGGTTCAGGGGATTACCTTCTTT.

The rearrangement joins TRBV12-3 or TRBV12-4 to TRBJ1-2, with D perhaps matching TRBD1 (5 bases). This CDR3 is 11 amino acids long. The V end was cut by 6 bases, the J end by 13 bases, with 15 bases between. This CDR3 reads CASSLSRDSTF. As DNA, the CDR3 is TGTGCCAGCAGCCTATCACGGGACTCCACCTTC.

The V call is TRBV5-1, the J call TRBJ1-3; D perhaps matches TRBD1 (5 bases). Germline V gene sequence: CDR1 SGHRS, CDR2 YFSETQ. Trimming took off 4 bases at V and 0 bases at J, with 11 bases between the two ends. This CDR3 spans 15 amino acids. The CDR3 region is CASSLDTASGNTIYF. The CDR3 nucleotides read TGCGCCAGCAGCCTGGACACCGCCTCTGGAAACACCATATATTTT.

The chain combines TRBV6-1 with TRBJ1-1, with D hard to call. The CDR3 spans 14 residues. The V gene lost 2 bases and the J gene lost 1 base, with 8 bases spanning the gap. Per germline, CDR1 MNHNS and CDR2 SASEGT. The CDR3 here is CASSESPQNTEAFF. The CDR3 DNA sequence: TGTGCCAGCAGTGAATCCCCCCAGAACACTGAAGCTTTCTTT.

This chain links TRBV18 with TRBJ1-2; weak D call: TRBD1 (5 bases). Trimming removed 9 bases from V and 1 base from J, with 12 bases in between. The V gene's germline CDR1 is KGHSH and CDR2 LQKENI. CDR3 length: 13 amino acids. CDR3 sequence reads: CASRSDSNYGYTF. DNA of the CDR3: TGTGCCAGTCGTTCCGACAGTAACTATGGCTACACCTTC. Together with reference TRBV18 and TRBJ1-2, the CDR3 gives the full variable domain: NAGVMQNPRHLVRRRGQEARLRCSPMKGHSHVYWYRQLPEEGLKFMVYLQKENIIDESGMPKERFSAEFPKEGPSILRIQQVVRGDSAAYFCASRSDSNYGYTFGSGTRLTVV.

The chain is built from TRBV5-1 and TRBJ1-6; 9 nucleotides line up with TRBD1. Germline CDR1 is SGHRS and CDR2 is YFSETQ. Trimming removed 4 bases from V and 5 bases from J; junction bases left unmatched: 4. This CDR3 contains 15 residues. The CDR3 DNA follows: TGCGCCAGCAGCACGGGACAGGGTAATAATTCACCCCTCCACTTT. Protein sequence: CASSTGQGNNSPLHF.

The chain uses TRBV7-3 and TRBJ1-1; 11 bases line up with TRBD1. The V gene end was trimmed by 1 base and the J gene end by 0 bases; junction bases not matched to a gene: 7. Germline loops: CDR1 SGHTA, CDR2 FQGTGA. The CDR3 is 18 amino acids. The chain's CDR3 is CASSLRVGTGGMNTEAFF. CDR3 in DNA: TGTGCCAGCAGCTTAAGGGTCGGGACAGGGGGAATGAACACTGAAGCTTTCTTT.

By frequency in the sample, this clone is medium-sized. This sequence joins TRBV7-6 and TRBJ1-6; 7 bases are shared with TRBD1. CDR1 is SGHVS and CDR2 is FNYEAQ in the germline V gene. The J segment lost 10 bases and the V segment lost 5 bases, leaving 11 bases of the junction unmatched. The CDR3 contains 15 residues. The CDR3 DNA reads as TGTGCCAGCAGCCCCTGGACAGGCGGAGAATCACCCCTCCACTTT. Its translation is CASSPWTGGESPLHF.

CDR3 sequence (DNA): TGTGCCAGCAACAGGGTGGCCTATGGCTACACCTTC. Amino acids: CASNRVAYGYTF. The chain is built from TRBV2 and TRBJ1-2; a weak D match, TRBD1 (6 bases). Germline CDR1 SNHLY, CDR2 FYNNEI. The V end lost 7 bases, the J end lost 4 bases, and 10 bases lay between the germline ends. CDR3 length equals 12 residues.

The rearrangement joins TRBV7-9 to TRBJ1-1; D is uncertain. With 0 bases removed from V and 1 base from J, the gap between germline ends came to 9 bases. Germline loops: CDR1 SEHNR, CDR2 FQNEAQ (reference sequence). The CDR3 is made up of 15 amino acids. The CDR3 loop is CASSLAQTANTEAFF. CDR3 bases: TGTGCCAGCAGCTTAGCGCAAACGGCGAACACTGAAGCTTTCTTT.

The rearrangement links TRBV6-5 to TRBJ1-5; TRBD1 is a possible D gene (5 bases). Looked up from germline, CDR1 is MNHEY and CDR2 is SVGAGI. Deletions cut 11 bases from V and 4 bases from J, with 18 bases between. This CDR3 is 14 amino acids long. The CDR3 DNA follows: TGTGCCGTCTCCCAAGGGGCCCTAAATCAGCCCCAGCATTTT. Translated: CAVSQGALNQPQHF.

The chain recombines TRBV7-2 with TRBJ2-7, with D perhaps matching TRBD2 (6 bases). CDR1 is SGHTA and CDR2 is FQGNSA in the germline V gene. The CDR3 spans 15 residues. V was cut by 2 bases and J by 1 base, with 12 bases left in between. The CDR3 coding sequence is TGTGCCAGCAGCTTAATCGGGACTGGTTCCTACGAGCAGTACTTC. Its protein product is CASSLIGTGSYEQYF.

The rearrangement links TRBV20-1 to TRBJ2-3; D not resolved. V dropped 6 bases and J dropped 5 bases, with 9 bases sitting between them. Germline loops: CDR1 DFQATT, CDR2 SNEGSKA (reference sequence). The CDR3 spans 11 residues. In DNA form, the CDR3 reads TGCAGTGCACCACTCGGAGATACGCAGTATTTT. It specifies CSAPLGDTQYF.

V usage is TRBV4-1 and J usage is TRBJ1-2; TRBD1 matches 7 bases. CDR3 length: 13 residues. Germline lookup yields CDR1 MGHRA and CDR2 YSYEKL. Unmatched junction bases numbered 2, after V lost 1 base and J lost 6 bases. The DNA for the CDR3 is TGCGCCAGCAGCCAAGGACAGGGCCATGGCTACACCTTC. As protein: CASSQGQGHGYTF.

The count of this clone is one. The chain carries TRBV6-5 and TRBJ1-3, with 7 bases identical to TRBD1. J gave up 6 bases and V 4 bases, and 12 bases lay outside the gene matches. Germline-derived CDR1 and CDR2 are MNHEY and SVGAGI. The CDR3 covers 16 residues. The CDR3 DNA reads TGTGCCAGCAGTTTGACAGGGATCTTATCGGAAAACACCATATATTTT. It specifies CASSLTGILSENTIYF.

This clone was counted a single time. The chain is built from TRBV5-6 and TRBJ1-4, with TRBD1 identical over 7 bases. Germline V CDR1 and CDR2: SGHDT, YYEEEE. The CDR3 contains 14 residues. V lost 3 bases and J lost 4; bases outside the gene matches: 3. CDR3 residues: CASSWGQSNEKLFF. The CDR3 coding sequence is TGTGCCAGCAGCTGGGGACAGAGTAATGAAAAACTGTTTTTT.

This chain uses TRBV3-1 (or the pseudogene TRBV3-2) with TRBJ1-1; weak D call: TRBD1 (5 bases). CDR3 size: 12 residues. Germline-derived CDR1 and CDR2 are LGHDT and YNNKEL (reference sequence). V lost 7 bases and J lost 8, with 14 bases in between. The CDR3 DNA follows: TGTGCCAGCACCCCTGGGGGGAGAGAAGCTTTCTTT. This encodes CASTPGGREAFF.